Listed here are 15 T cell receptor beta chains from one sample, sequenced in a study of blood T cells in healthy people across ages. Together with a sample-barcoded 5' primer, a J-beta primer mix was included in a second PCR lasting roughly 6 to 12 cycles. TCRdb independently ran MiXCR on the 5' RACE reads; one entry per CDR3 protein. This repertoire shows 1.5 million to 2 million distinct CDR3 sequences, around 48% found once; its top ten account for 2% to 2.5%. Sequencing was carried out using blood. The receptors stem from a woman aged 40 to 49 in good health.

Points on this clonotype: This could be a read error, since a much larger clone is one nucleotide away. V and J are TRBV7-2 and TRBJ2-1; D is undetermined. The DNA matches TRBJ2-7 better at its end, which makes the J call doubtful. CDR3 size: 15 residues. Germline lookup yields CDR1 SGHTA and CDR2 FQGNSA. CDR3 coding DNA: TGTGCCAGCAGCCGGAGAAAAGTCTCCTACAATGAGCAGTACTTC. Translated, it gives CASSRRKVSYNEQYF.

CDR3 sequence (DNA): TGCAGTGCTAGTCGCCCTAGCGGGGCGGTGGAGACCCAGTACTTC. Translated: CSASRPSGAVETQYF. The V gene is TRBV20-1, the J gene TRBJ2-7; 9 bases fit TRBD2. The end of the DNA is better explained by TRBJ2-5, so the J call may be wrong. The CDR3 spans 15 residues. Per germline, CDR1 DFQATT and CDR2 SNEGSKA (reference sequence).

The table lists this clonotype with a few counts. The chain uses TRBV5-4 and TRBJ2-5; D ambiguous. Trimming removed 4 bases at V and 0 bases at J, with 10 bases between. The CDR3 runs to 14 residues. Germline-derived CDR1 and CDR2 are SGHNT and YYREEE (reference sequence). The CDR3 DNA is TGTGCCAGCAGCCCTGTGGAGAACCAAGAGACCCAGTACTTC. It yields the protein CASSPVENQETQYF. Filled out from reference TRBV5-4 and TRBJ2-5, the complete variable domain reads ETGVTQSPTHLIKTRGQQVTLRCSSQSGHNTVSWYQQALGQGPQFIFQYYREEENGRGNFPPRFSGLQFPNYSSELNVNALELDDSALYLCASSPVENQETQYFGPGTRLLVL.

This clonotype occurred a few times. This chain joins TRBV29-1 and TRBJ2-1; D is perhaps TRBD2 (5 bases). V lost 5 bases to trimming and J lost 5 bases, with 19 bases between them. The CDR3 runs 15 residues. Germline V gene lookup returns CDR1 SQVTM and CDR2 ANQGSEA. In nucleotides, the CDR3 is TGCAGCGTTAAGCGCGCGGCGAGCGGAGACAATGAGCAGTTCTTC. Translating gives CSVKRAASGDNEQFF.

This clonotype was observed a handful of times. The rearrangement uses TRBV7-9 and TRBJ1-2; 8 bases line up with TRBD1. The length of the CDR3 is 16 residues. Germline V gene data show CDR1 as SEHNR and CDR2 as FQNEAQ (reference sequence). Trimming at V came to 4 bases and at J to 2 bases, leaving 9 bases not matched to a gene. CDR3: CASSSAGGPKNYGYTF. CDR3 DNA sequence: TGTGCCAGCAGCTCAGCAGGGGGCCCGAAGAACTATGGCTACACCTTC. Full variable domain (rest looked up from reference TRBV7-9 and TRBJ1-2): DTGVSQNPRHKITKRGQNVTFRCDPISEHNRLYWYRQTLGQGPEFLTYFQNEAQLEKSRLLSDRFSAERPKGSFSTLEIQRTEQGDSAMYLCASSSAGGPKNYGYTFGSGTRLTVV.

This sequence joins TRBV24-1 and TRBJ1-2; a weak D match, TRBD1 (6 bases). With 4 bases removed from V and 4 bases from J, the gap between germline ends came to 18 bases. The CDR3 length is 16 residues. Germline CDR1 and CDR2: KGHDR and SFDVKD. The CDR3 is CATSDMDSSTSYGYTF. CDR3 DNA: TGTGCCACCAGTGACATGGACAGTTCCACATCCTATGGCTACACCTTC.

This clonotype was recorded a few times. The chain employs TRBV20-1 and TRBJ1-2; no firm D call. Germline CDR1 DFQATT, CDR2 SNEGSKA (reference sequence). V shed 0 bases and J shed 8 bases, with 13 bases lying between them. This CDR3 contains 13 residues. CDR3 region: CSARDRGENGYTF. The CDR3 DNA reads as TGCAGTGCTAGAGATCGGGGAGAGAACGGCTACACCTTC.

This chain uses TRBV7-2 with TRBJ2-1; 8 nucleotides align to TRBD1. CDR3 length: 16 residues. J gave up 2 bases and V 6 bases, and 9 bases lay outside the gene matches. The germline CDR1 and CDR2 sequences are SGHTA and FQGNSA. In DNA, the CDR3 is TGTGCCAGCAGGCCGTCCGGGACAGGAACCTACAATGAGCAGTTCTTC. Residues: CASRPSGTGTYNEQFF.

This chain connects TRBV2 to TRBJ2-1; TRBD1 might be the D (5 bases). The CDR3 is made up of 13 amino acids. Between the trimmed V and J ends, which lost 7 bases and 0 bases, there was a span of 7 bases. Germline V gene lookup returns CDR1 SNHLY and CDR2 FYNNEI. The CDR3 DNA reads TGTGCCAGCACAGGGTTCTCCTACAATGAGCAGTTCTTC. Its protein product is CASTGFSYNEQFF.

The rearrangement links TRBV12-5 to TRBJ2-5; 7 positions agree with TRBD1. CDR3 length: 18 amino acids. The germline CDR1 and CDR2 sequences are LGHNT and FRNRAP. J was trimmed by 1 base and V by 6 bases; bases with no gene match: 17. CDR3 loop: CASGLIRDGTARQETQYF. CDR3 DNA sequence: TGTGCTAGTGGCCTTATTCGGGACGGGACAGCTCGCCAAGAGACCCAGTACTTC.

This clonotype has more than one count but fewer than ten. V usage is TRBV12-3 or TRBV12-4 and J usage is TRBJ2-5; D uncertain. Trimming pared 0 bases from V and 4 bases from J, leaving 12 bases between. The CDR3 has 15 amino acids. CDR3 region: CASSLAIGPGETQYF. DNA for the CDR3: TGTGCCAGCAGTTTAGCTATAGGGCCAGGAGAGACCCAGTACTTC.

The V gene is TRBV28, the J gene TRBJ1-1, with 7 bases that match TRBD1. Trimming cost V 2 bases and J 7 bases; bases outside gene matches: 4. Germline loops: CDR1 MDHEN, CDR2 SYDVKM. The CDR3 has 13 residues. In nucleotides, the CDR3 is TGTGCCAGCAGTTTAACAGGGGAAGATGAAGCTTTCTTT. Its protein is CASSLTGEDEAFF. Based on the CDR3 plus reference TRBV28 and TRBJ1-1, the full variable domain is DVKVTQSSRYLVKRTGEKVFLECVQDMDHENMFWYRQDPGLGLRLIYFSYDVKMKEKGDIPEGYSVSREKKERFSLILESASTNQTSMYLCASSLTGEDEAFFGQGTRLTVV.

This clonotype has a handful of counts. This chain uses TRBV7-2 with TRBJ2-1; 10 bases agree with TRBD2. Trimming cost V 1 base and J 7 bases; bases outside gene matches: 7. The CDR3 extends over 16 amino acids. Per the germline V gene, CDR1 is SGHTA and CDR2 is FQGNSA. The CDR3 nucleotides are TGTGCCAGCAGCTTAGTGCGAGCGGGGGGGCCTAATGAGCAGTTCTTC. Amino acids: CASSLVRAGGPNEQFF.

Only one count was recorded for this clonotype. The chain carries TRBV2 and TRBJ2-5, with D perhaps matching TRBD1 (6 bases). Germline values: CDR1 SNHLY, CDR2 FYNNEI. Trimming removed 8 bases at V and 11 bases at J, with 24 bases between. The CDR3 covers 14 residues. The CDR3 loop is CASSRVGGAQKQYF. The CDR3 DNA reads TGTGCCAGCTCACGGGTAGGGGGAGCTCAGAAGCAGTACTTC.

The chain recombines TRBV28 with TRBJ2-5; 8 bases align to TRBD2. Gene TRBJ2-7 matches the end of the DNA better, so the J call may be wrong. Germline assignment: CDR1 MDHEN and CDR2 SYDVKM. This CDR3 is 15 amino acids long. CDR3 residues: CASTDAGGMYSEQYF. CDR3 DNA: TGTGCCAGCACGGATGCGGGGGGAATGTACTCCGAGCAGTACTTC.